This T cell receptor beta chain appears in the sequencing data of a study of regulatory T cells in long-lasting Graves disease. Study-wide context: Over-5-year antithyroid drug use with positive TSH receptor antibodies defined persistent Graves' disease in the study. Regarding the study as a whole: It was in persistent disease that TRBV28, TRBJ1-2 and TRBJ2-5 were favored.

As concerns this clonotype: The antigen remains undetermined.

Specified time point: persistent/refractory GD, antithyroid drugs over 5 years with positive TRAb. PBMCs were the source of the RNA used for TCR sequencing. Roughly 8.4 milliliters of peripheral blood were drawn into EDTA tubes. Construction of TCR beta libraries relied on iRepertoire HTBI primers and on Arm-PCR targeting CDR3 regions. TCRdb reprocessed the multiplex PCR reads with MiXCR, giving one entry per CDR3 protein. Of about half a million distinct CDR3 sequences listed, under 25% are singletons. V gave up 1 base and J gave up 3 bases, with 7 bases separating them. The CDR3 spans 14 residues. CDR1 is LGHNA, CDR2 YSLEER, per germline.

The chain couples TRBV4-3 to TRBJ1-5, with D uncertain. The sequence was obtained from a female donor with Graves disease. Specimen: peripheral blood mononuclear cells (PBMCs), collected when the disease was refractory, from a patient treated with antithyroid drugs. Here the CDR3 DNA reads TGCGCCAGCAGCCAAGGGGGTTACAATCAGCCCCAGCATTTT. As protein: CASSQGGYNQPQHF.